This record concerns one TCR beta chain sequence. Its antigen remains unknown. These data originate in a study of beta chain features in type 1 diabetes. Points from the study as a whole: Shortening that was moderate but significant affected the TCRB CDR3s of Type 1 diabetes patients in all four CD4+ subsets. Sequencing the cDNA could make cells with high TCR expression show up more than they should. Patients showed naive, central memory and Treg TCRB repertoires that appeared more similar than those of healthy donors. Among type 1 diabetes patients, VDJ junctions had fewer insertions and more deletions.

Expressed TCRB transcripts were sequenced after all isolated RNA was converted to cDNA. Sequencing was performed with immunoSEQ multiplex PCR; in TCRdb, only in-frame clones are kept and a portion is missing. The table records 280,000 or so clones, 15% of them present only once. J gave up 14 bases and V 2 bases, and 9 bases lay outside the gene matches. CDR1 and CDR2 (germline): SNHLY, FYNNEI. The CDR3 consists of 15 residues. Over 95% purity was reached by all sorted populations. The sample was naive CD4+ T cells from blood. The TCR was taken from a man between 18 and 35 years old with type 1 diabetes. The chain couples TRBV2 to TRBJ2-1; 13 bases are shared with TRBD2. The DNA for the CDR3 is TGTGCCAGCAGTGAAAGGACTAGCGGGGGTCCTAGGGAGTTCTTC. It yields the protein CASSERTSGGPREFF.